These 23 T cell receptor beta chains originate from one sample sequenced in a study of vaccination and CD4 T cells after COVID-19. These receptors' antigens are unknown. Sequenced with the Oncomine TCR Beta short-read assay was DNA taken from cultured CD4+ T cells. MiXCR, run by TCRdb on the PCR reads, gives a single entry per CDR3 protein. The data hold roughly 3,200 distinct CDR3 sequences, with about four fifths observed a single time. Treatment denoted: roughly 10-day PBMC culture with coronavirus spike peptide pools or control peptides (ViraFEST assay). Sample: CD4+ T cells from blood, cultured in vitro. The receptors here all came from a human donor who had recovered from COVID-19.

The gene calls are TRBV7-9 and TRBJ2-7, with TRBD1 matching over 9 bases. The trim removed 5 bases at V and 4 bases at J, leaving 12 bases unmatched. The CDR3 runs 16 residues. Germline V gene data show CDR1 as SEHNR and CDR2 as FQNEAQ (reference sequence). The CDR3 bases are TGTGCCAGCAGCCCTCGCGGGACAGGGAATATTTACGAGCAGTACTTC. It specifies CASSPRGTGNIYEQYF. The full variable domain, in which reference TRBV7-9 and TRBJ2-7 provide the parts outside the CDR3, is DTGVSQNPRHKITKRGQNVTFRCDPISEHNRLYWYRQTLGQGPEFLTYFQNEAQLEKSRLLSDRFSAERPKGSFSTLEIQRTEQGDSAMYLCASSPRGTGNIYEQYFGPGTRLTVT.

This clonotype has only a few counts. The chain has TRBV20-1 and TRBJ2-5; D is possibly TRBD1 or TRBD2 (5 bases each). This CDR3 is built from 14 residues. Germline CDR1 and CDR2: DFQATT and SNEGSKA (reference sequence). V lost 3 bases and J 5 bases, leaving 16 bases between the germline ends. CDR3: CSASPWDPRETQYF. CDR3 coding DNA: TGCAGTGCTAGTCCGTGGGACCCCAGGGAGACCCAGTACTTC.

The chain couples TRBV20-1 to TRBJ1-3; D ambiguous. Trimming left V 3 bases short and J 0 bases short, with 9 bases between. Looked up from germline, CDR1 is DFQATT and CDR2 is SNEGSKA (reference sequence). The CDR3 runs 14 residues. CDR3 DNA sequence: TGCAGTGCTAGCCCGGGAGACTCTGGAAACACCATATATTTT. Translated: CSASPGDSGNTIYF.

This chain connects TRBV10-3 to TRBJ2-7, with D tentatively TRBD2 (6 bases). Germline V lookup: CDR1 ENHRY, CDR2 SYGVKD. The V and J ends lost 0 bases and 0 bases respectively, with 21 bases between them. CDR3 length equals 19 residues. The CDR3 nucleotides are TGTGCCATCAGTGAGTCTCGTGGGTTTCTAGGGACTCCCTCCTACGAGCAGTACTTC. It is translated as CAISESRGFLGTPSYEQYF.

The V gene is TRBV5-1, the J gene TRBJ1-1; 8 bases are shared with TRBD1. J was trimmed by 4 bases and V by 0 bases; bases with no gene match: 5. Looked up from germline, CDR1 is SGHRS and CDR2 is YFSETQ. The CDR3 consists of 15 residues. The CDR3 nucleotides are TGCGCCAGCAGCTTGGCCGCCAGGGGGCTCACTGAAGCTTTCTTT. This sequence encodes CASSLAARGLTEAFF.

The gene calls are TRBV11-2 and TRBJ1-1, with D possibly matching TRBD1 (6 bases). Germline values: CDR1 SGHAT, CDR2 FQNNGV. Between the trimmed V and J ends, which lost 4 bases and 3 bases, there was a span of 12 bases. This CDR3 is 14 amino acids long. This CDR3 reads CASSYRPGDTEAFF. CDR3 sequence (DNA): TGTGCCAGCAGCTACCGACCAGGGGACACTGAAGCTTTCTTT.

CDR3 coding DNA: TGTGCTAGTGGGGGGACTTCCACAGATACGCAGTATTTT. It is translated as CASGGTSTDTQYF. This chain connects TRBV12-5 to TRBJ2-3, with D possibly being TRBD2 (6 bases). The CDR3 has 13 residues. The ends were cut back, 6 bases at V and 2 bases at J, with 9 bases in the middle. CDR1 and CDR2 from the germline V gene are LGHNT and FRNRAP.

This clonotype was detected only a few times. The chain combines TRBV30 with TRBJ1-2; D is possibly TRBD1 (5 bases). Germline V gene lookup returns CDR1 GTSNPN and CDR2 SVGIG (reference sequence). The CDR3 contains 13 residues. Trimming pared 3 bases from V and 5 bases from J, leaving 13 bases between. In nucleotides, the CDR3 is TGTGCCTGGAGCCTCGGGGCGGGGTATGGCTACACCTTC. Translation: CAWSLGAGYGYTF.

The chain recombines TRBV28 with TRBJ1-1, with D maybe TRBD1 (6 bases). Trimming left V 4 bases short and J 0 bases short, with 15 bases between. CDR3 length: 16 amino acids. Germline V gene data show CDR1 as MDHEN and CDR2 as SYDVKM. The CDR3 reads CASSSLWGPMNTEAFF. CDR3 nucleotides: TGTGCCAGCAGTTCGCTGTGGGGGCCCATGAACACTGAAGCTTTCTTT.

This clonotype rates as medium-sized. V usage is TRBV20-1 and J usage is TRBJ1-1, with D perhaps TRBD1 (6 bases). The germline V and J ends were trimmed by 3 bases and 0 bases, with 11 bases remaining between them. From germline, CDR1 is DFQATT and CDR2 SNEGSKA (reference sequence). The CDR3 extends over 14 amino acids. CDR3 bases: TGCAGTGCTAGGCCAGGGGCTATGAACACTGAAGCTTTCTTT. This sequence encodes CSARPGAMNTEAFF.

This rearrangement joins TRBV2 to TRBJ1-1; no clear D. V shed 0 bases and J shed 1 base, with 12 bases lying between them. The CDR3 has 16 residues. In germline, CDR1 is SNHLY, CDR2 FYNNEI. The CDR3 nucleotides read TGTGCCAGCAGTGAAGCCTTGTATTTGGAGAACACTGAAGCTTTCTTT. It encodes CASSEALYLENTEAFF.

This chain uses TRBV19 with TRBJ2-1; D may be TRBD1 or TRBD2 (6 bases each). CDR1 is LNHDA and CDR2 is SQIVND in the germline V gene (reference sequence). With 5 bases removed from V and 7 bases from J, the gap between germline ends came to 15 bases. CDR3 size: 14 residues. The CDR3 protein is CASSGPGAQNEQFF. CDR3 coding DNA: TGTGCCAGTAGTGGTCCGGGGGCTCAGAATGAGCAGTTCTTC.

CDR3 bases: TGCAGTGCTCTATCTAGCGGGGGGACCCAAGAGACCCAGTACTTC. This encodes CSALSSGGTQETQYF. J is TRBJ2-5 and V is TRBV20-1, with 11 positions matching TRBD2. The junction had 6 bases not matched to a gene; V was cut back by 5 bases and J by 1 base. The length of the CDR3 is 15 residues. CDR1 and CDR2 from the germline V gene are DFQATT and SNEGSKA (reference sequence).

V is TRBV19 and J is TRBJ1-2, with D hard to call. CDR1 is LNHDA and CDR2 is SQIVND in the germline V gene (reference sequence). This CDR3 contains 14 residues. The V end was cut by 5 bases, the J end by 0 bases, with 10 bases between. CDR3 nucleotides: TGTGCCAGTAGTGTGCAGGCAACTAACTATGGCTACACCTTC. This codes for CASSVQATNYGYTF.

The V gene is TRBV7-2, the J gene TRBJ1-2; 8 bases are a match to TRBD1. J was trimmed by 2 bases and V by 4 bases; bases with no gene match: 6. Germline V lookup: CDR1 SGHTA, CDR2 FQGNSA. The CDR3 spans 15 residues. CDR3 sequence reads: CASSSRTGNNYGYTF. The DNA of the CDR3 is TGTGCCAGCAGCTCTCGGACAGGGAACAACTATGGCTACACCTTC.

The rearrangement uses TRBV19 and TRBJ1-2; possibly TRBD1 for D (5 bases). The CDR3 runs 13 residues. V lost 5 bases, J lost 8 bases, and 15 bases lay in between. Germline V CDR1 and CDR2: LNHDA, SQIVND (reference sequence). CDR3 amino acids: CASSPGPRGGYTF. The CDR3 DNA reads as TGTGCCAGTAGTCCGGGACCGAGGGGAGGCTACACCTTC.

This chain links TRBV20-1 with TRBJ1-1; 11 nucleotides line up with TRBD1. The CDR3 consists of 14 residues. With V trimmed by 5 bases and J by 4 bases, 6 bases remained unmatched. Per germline, CDR1 DFQATT and CDR2 SNEGSKA (reference sequence). DNA for the CDR3: TGCAGTGCTTTATCCGGGACAGGGGGCACTGAAGCTTTCTTT. This codes for CSALSGTGGTEAFF.

CDR3 region: CASSFNDGSNQPQHF. CDR3 DNA: TGTGCCAGCAGCTTCAATGACGGTAGCAATCAGCCCCAGCATTTT. The chain carries TRBV5-8 and TRBJ1-5, with D unclear. The CDR3 runs 15 residues. V was cut by 2 bases and J by 0 bases, with 9 bases left in between. Germline V CDR1 and CDR2: SGHTS, YDEGEE.

The gene calls are TRBV7-3 and TRBJ2-7; no firm D call. The germline V gene has CDR1 SGHTA and CDR2 FQGTGA. The germline V and J ends were trimmed by 4 bases and 0 bases, with 10 bases remaining between them. CDR3 length: 14 amino acids. CDR3 sequence reads: CASSSESLSYEQYF. The CDR3 nucleotides are TGTGCCAGCAGCTCCGAGAGCCTCTCCTACGAGCAGTACTTC.

By proportion, this clonotype is large. The rearrangement links TRBV27 to TRBJ1-6, with 10 bases identical to TRBD1. This CDR3 spans 14 amino acids. V was pared by 5 bases and J by 10 bases, with 5 bases of the junction left unmatched. Looked up from germline, CDR1 is MNHEY and CDR2 is SMNVEV (reference sequence). As DNA, the CDR3 is TGTGCCAGCAGTCCTCAGGGACAGGGGTCACCCCTCCACTTT. This gives the protein CASSPQGQGSPLHF.

This clonotype is a singleton in its sample. The CDR3 DNA follows: TGTGCCAGCAGCAAGGGGTACGCTGAAGCTTTCTTT. This translates into CASSKGYAEAFF. V gene TRBV7-8 combines with J gene TRBJ1-1; a weak D match, TRBD1 (5 bases). The ends were cut back, 5 bases at V and 6 bases at J, with 10 bases in the middle. The CDR3 is made up of 12 amino acids. CDR1 and CDR2 (germline): SGHVS, FQNEAQ. Complete variable domain (other parts from reference TRBV7-8 and TRBJ1-1): GAGVSQSPRYKVAKRGQDVALRCDPISGHVSLFWYQQALGQGPEFLTYFQNEAQLDKSGLPSDRFFAERPEGSVSTLKIQRTQQEDSAVYLCASSKGYAEAFFGQGTRLTVV.

The chain uses TRBV20-1 and TRBJ2-3, with unresolved D. V dropped 6 bases and J dropped 6 bases, with 16 bases sitting between them. This CDR3 spans 13 amino acids. Germline V gene data show CDR1 as DFQATT and CDR2 as SNEGSKA (reference sequence). The CDR3 is CSASWRGIDTQYF. The CDR3 coding sequence is TGCAGTGCCTCTTGGCGAGGCATTGATACGCAGTATTTT.

The chain carries TRBV9 and TRBJ2-1, with D tentatively TRBD1 (6 bases). The CDR3 covers 16 residues. Germline lookup yields CDR1 SGDLS and CDR2 YYNGEE. V lost 0 bases, J lost 3 bases, and 13 bases lay in between. The CDR3 is CASSVGTVGNYNEQFF. The CDR3 DNA follows: TGTGCCAGCAGCGTAGGGACAGTCGGTAACTACAATGAGCAGTTCTTC. The complete variable domain, with remaining parts taken from reference TRBV9 and TRBJ2-1, reads DSGVTQTPKHLITATGQRVTLRCSPRSGDLSVYWYQQSLDQGLQFLIQYYNGEERAKGNILERFSAQQFPDLHSELNLSSLELGDSALYFCASSVGTVGNYNEQFFGPGTRLTVL.